These T cell receptor beta chains were read from a single sample in a study of shared clonotypes between healthy human individuals. The assay was immunoSEQ multiplex PCR, and TCRdb's table has in-frame clones only and misses some. The table shows about 1.5 million clones, with 95% to 99% occurring only once. Sequences were obtained from naive CD4+ T cells sorted from blood. Receptor source: a man in his thirties or forties in good health. Each CDR3 is given with its conserved first and last residue. A D gene is named only where the DNA matches it firmly. Clone size is not always given. Where it is, it says once, few, many or a class for expanded clones.

v_gene	d_gene	abundance	j_gene	CDR3nt	CDR3aa
TRBV27	-	once	TRBJ2-2	TGTGCCAGCCAAAGCCTCATAAGTCCGGACACCGGGGAGCTGTTTTTT	CASQSLISPDTGELFF
TRBV15	TRBD1	-	TRBJ2-7	TGTGCCACCAGCAGAGCCCCCCCACAGGGGGCTCACGAGCAGTACTTC	CATSRAPPQGAHEQYF
TRBV5-1	-	-	TRBJ2-3	TGCGCCAGCAGCTTGTGGGACTCCACAGATACGCAGTATTTT	CASSLWDSTDTQYF
TRBV7-8	-	once	TRBJ1-1	TGTGCCAGCAGCTTACCTCGATTGTCAATTCCCACTGAAGCTTTCTTT	CASSLPRLSIPTEAFF
TRBV6-1	-	-	TRBJ1-2	TGTGCCAGCAGTTCACTTTGGGGTGGCTACACCTTC	CASSSLWGGYTF
TRBV5-1	-	-	TRBJ2-7	TGCGCCAGCAGCCAACAGGGGGGGTCAGGGCACTTC	CASSQQGGSGHF
TRBV7-3	-	-	TRBJ2-3	TGTGCCAGCAGCATGGCCCTGGGTACGCAGTATTTT	CASSMALGTQYF
TRBV5-4	-	-	TRBJ2-7	TGTGCCAGCACCCCAGGTGGGGGCGGATCCTACGAGCAGTACTTC	CASTPGGGGSYEQYF
TRBV5-1	TRBD2	-	TRBJ2-7	TGCGCCAGCAGCCGGACTAGCGGGAGTTACGAGCAGTACTTC	CASSRTSGSYEQYF
TRBV6-1	-	-	TRBJ1-4	TGTGCCAGCAGTGAAGCGCGGGGAGATACAACTAATGAAAAACTGTTTTTT	CASSEARGDTTNEKLFF
TRBV6-5	TRBD1	-	TRBJ1-3	TGTGCCAGCAGTGCGACAGGGGGCGGAAACACCATATATTTT	CASSATGGGNTIYF
TRBV9	TRBD2	few	TRBJ2-1	TGTGCCAGCAGCCCCCGGACTAGTAACAATGAGCAGTTCTTC	CASSPRTSNNEQFF
TRBV4-1	-	once	TRBJ1-5	TGCGCCAGCAGCCAAGAACAGTTGGATCAGCCCCAGCATTTT	CASSQEQLDQPQHF
TRBV30	-	-	TRBJ1-5	TGTGCCTGGAGGGGACCGGGGGGCAATCAGCCCCAGCATTTT	CAWRGPGGNQPQHF
TRBV6-5	-	-	TRBJ2-7	TGTGCCAGCACACAGGGAAAAAGCTACGAGCAGTACTTC	CASTQGKSYEQYF
TRBV15	TRBD1	-	TRBJ2-6	TGTGCCACCAGCAGAATACCAGGGGGCACCGGGGCCAACGTCCTGACTTTC	CATSRIPGGTGANVLTF
TRBV5-1	-	once	TRBJ1-5	TGCGCCAGCAGCTCAGAAGGATTTATCAATCAGCCCCAGCATTTT	CASSSEGFINQPQHF
TRBV5-1	TRBD1	-	TRBJ2-1	TGCGCCAGCAGCTGGGGGACAGGGGGCTCCTACAATGAGCAGTTCTTC	CASSWGTGGSYNEQFF
TRBV18	-	-	TRBJ1-2	TGTGCCAGCTCACGAATTAACTATGGCTACACCTTC	CASSRINYGYTF
TRBV2	TRBD2	-	TRBJ2-3	TGTGCCAGCATGCGCGGGAGAGGACCAGATACGCAGTATTTT	CASMRGRGPDTQYF
TRBV5-1	-	-	TRBJ2-3	TGCGCCAGCAGCTTAAACGGGCGCACAGATACGCAGTATTTT	CASSLNGRTDTQYF
TRBV25-1	-	once	TRBJ1-2	TGTGCCAGCAGTGAATTTGGCGGGGCGTATGGCTACACCTTC	CASSEFGGAYGYTF
TRBV6-1	-	-	TRBJ1-2	TGTGCCAGCATTACAGAGGACTATGGCTACACCTTC	CASITEDYGYTF
TRBV5-8	-	-	TRBJ1-1	TGTGCCAGCAGCCCGAAACGCCCCTCGGGGACTGAAGCTTTCTTT	CASSPKRPSGTEAFF
TRBV7-3	-	-	TRBJ2-5	TGTGCCAGCAGCGGAGGGGCGACGGAGACCCAGTACTTC	CASSGGATETQYF
TRBV6-6	TRBD2	-	TRBJ2-7	TGTGCCAGCAGTTACGTAGCGGGAGCGTACGAGCAGTACTTC	CASSYVAGAYEQYF
TRBV15	-	-	TRBJ1-5	TGTGCCACCAGCATGAGGCAGAGTCAGCCCCAGCATTTT	CATSMRQSQPQHF
TRBV19	TRBD2	-	TRBJ2-7	TGTGCCAGTAGTATCCCTCCTAGCGGGGCCGACTCCTACGAGCAGTACTTC	CASSIPPSGADSYEQYF
TRBV5-8	-	-	TRBJ2-1	TGTGCCAGCAGCTGGACTTTCTTAAGGGCGCGCTCCTACAATGAGCAGTTCTTC	CASSWTFLRARSYNEQFF
TRBV7-2	-	once	TRBJ1-3	TGTGCCAGCAGCCCAGGGTTTTCTGGAAACACCATATATTTT	CASSPGFSGNTIYF
TRBV27	-	-	TRBJ1-1	TGTGCCAGCAGTCCTAAACTTAGGGGGGCAAGTTTCACTGAAGCTTTCTTT	CASSPKLRGASFTEAFF
TRBV5-1	-	-	TRBJ2-7	TGCGCCAGCAGCTCGGCGGCGGGTGTATCACTCTACGAGCAGTACTTC	CASSSAAGVSLYEQYF